This T cell receptor (beta chain) was documented in a study of cytomegalovirus exposure and HLA in healthy donors. Background on the study: In a later analysis, the approximately 120 validation repertoires were reported to have used the same platform as the roughly 730 first-cohort repertoires.

Sequencing was performed with immunoSEQ multiplex PCR; in TCRdb, only in-frame clones are kept and a portion is missing. The data hold more than 45,000 clones, with 80% to 90% observed a single time. This sequence was found in a woman between 18 and 29 years old in good health and CMV-seronegative. Sequencing was performed on PBMCs.

This CDR3 is CASSVVTADTQYF. CDR3 nucleotides: TGTGCCAGCAGCGTAGTTACGGCAGATACGCAGTATTTT. This chain links TRBV9 with TRBJ2-3, with D hard to call. The CDR3 has 13 residues. V was clipped by 0 bases and J by 4 bases, with 6 bases between them. Germline CDR1 SGDLS, CDR2 YYNGEE. The whole variable domain, remainder taken from reference TRBV9 and TRBJ2-3, is DSGVTQTPKHLITATGQRVTLRCSPRSGDLSVYWYQQSLDQGLQFLIQYYNGEERAKGNILERFSAQQFPDLHSELNLSSLELGDSALYFCASSVVTADTQYFGPGTRLTVL.